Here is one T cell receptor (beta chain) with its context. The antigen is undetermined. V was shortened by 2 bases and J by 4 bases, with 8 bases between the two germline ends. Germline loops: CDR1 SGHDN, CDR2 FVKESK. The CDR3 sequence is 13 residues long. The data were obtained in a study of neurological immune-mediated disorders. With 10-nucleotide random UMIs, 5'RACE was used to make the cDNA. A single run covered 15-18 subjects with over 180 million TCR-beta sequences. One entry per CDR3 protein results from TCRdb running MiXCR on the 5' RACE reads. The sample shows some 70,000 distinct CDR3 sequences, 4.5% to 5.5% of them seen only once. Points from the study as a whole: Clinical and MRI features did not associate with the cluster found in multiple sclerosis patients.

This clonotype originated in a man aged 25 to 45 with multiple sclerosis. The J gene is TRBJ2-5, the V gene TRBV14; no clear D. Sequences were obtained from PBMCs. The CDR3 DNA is TGTGCCAGCAGCCAACGGCAGCGAGAGACCCAGTACTTC. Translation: CASSQRQRETQYF. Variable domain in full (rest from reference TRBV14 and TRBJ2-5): EAGVTQFPSHSVIEKGQTVTLRCDPISGHDNLYWYRRVMGKEIKFLLHFVKESKQDESGMPNNRFLAERTGGTYSTLKVQPAELEDSGVYFCASSQRQRETQYFGPGTRLLVL.